The clone carrying this T cell receptor (beta chain) was observed at least ten times. Its antigen is unidentified. Trimming cost V 9 bases and J 5 bases; bases outside gene matches: 9. This CDR3 region has 14 residues. This entry is derived from a study of T-cell reconstitution after alpha-beta-depleted transplantation in children. Using unique molecular identifiers, the investigators prepared the TCRbeta library. TCRdb fed the PCR reads into MiXCR, producing one record per CDR3 protein. The sample has 450,000 to 550,000 distinct CDR3 sequences, over 10% seen once; the top ten hold roughly 15%. Study conclusions and caveats: From newly produced T cells came most of the T-cell counts and diversity one year after transplant. Roughly two months post-transplant, alpha-beta T cells reportedly originated from several hundred graft clones that had expanded. Some patients owed their high day-60 TCRbeta diversity to surviving recipient T cells and thymic progenitors.

The V gene is TRBV12-3 or TRBV12-4, the J gene TRBJ2-5; 10 positions match TRBD1. This receptor was taken from a female patient aged 2 to 10 who had a stem cell transplant for aplastic anemia, so the T cells may come from the graft donor. The sequences come from PBMCs, mostly from graft donor cells, collected 180 days after TCRalphabeta/CD19-depleted stem cell transplant. The CDR3 loop reads CASIRDRGDETQYF. The CDR3 DNA is TGTGCCAGTATCCGGGACAGGGGCGATGAGACCCAGTACTTC.